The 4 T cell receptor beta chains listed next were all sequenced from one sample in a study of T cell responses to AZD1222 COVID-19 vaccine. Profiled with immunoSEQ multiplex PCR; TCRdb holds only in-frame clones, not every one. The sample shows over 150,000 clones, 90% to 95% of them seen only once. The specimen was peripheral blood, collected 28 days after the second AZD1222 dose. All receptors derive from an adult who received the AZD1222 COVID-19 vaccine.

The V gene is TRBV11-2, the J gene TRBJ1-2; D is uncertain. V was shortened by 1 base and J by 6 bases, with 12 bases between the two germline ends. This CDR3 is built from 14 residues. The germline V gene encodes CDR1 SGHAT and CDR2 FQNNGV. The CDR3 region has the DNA TGTGCCAGCAGCTTAGGTGGTATCGTTGATGGCTACACCTTC. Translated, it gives CASSLGGIVDGYTF.

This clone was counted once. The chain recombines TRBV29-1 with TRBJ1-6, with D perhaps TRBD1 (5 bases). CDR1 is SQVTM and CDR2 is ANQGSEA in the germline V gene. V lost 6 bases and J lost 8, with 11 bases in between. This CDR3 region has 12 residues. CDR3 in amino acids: CSVALGDSPLHF. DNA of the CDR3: TGCAGCGTCGCTTTGGGGGATTCACCCCTCCACTTT.

This CDR3 is CASSLEPGTGVVGGYTF. The CDR3, as DNA: TGCGCCAGCAGCTTGGAGCCCGGGACAGGGGTGGTAGGTGGCTACACCTTC. The rearrangement uses TRBV5-1 and TRBJ1-2, with 10 bases aligning to TRBD1. The CDR3 consists of 17 residues. CDR1 SGHRS and CDR2 YFSETQ come from the germline V gene. The junction had 12 bases not matched to a gene; V was cut back by 0 bases and J by 7 bases.

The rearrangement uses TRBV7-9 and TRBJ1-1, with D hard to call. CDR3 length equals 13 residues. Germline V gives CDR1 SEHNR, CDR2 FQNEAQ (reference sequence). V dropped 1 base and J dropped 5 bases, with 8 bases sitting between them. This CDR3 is CASSLGVSTEAFF. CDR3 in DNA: TGTGCCAGCAGCTTAGGGGTTTCTACTGAAGCTTTCTTT.